A selection of T cell receptor beta chains follows, all from one sample in a study of beta chain features in type 1 diabetes. Sequenced by immunoSEQ multiplex PCR; TCRdb stores in-frame clones only, minus some. The data contain a few hundred thousand clones, over 8.5% of them singletons. Sequenced sample: central memory CD4+ T cells from blood. The receptors come from a man under 40 with type 1 diabetes. CDR3s include the opening cysteine and the closing phenylalanine or tryptophan. The D gene is left open where the match is weak. Clone size is stated in some rows and not others, as once, few, many or a class when expanded.

v_call: TRBV19; clone_size: few; j_call: TRBJ2-7; d_call: TRBD1; cdr3_nt: TGTGCCAGTAGCAGGTCGCCCGGGACAGCCACCCAAAGTGGCCTATACGAGCAGTACTTC; cdr3_aa: CASSRSPGTATQSGLYEQYF
v_call: TRBV11-1; clone_size: NA; j_call: TRBJ2-2; d_call: TRBD1; cdr3_nt: TGTGCCAGCAGCCAGGACAGGGCGAACACCGGGGAGCTGTTTTTT; cdr3_aa: CASSQDRANTGELFF
v_call: TRBV9; clone_size: few; j_call: TRBJ2-7; d_call: TRBD2; cdr3_nt: TGTGCCAGCAGCCCTCGGACTAGCGGAGTCTACGAGCAGTACTTC; cdr3_aa: CASSPRTSGVYEQYF
v_call: TRBV6-1; clone_size: few; j_call: TRBJ2-3; d_call: NA; cdr3_nt: TGTGCCAGCAGTCTATGGGACTCGGGTACGCAGTATTTT; cdr3_aa: CASSLWDSGTQYF
v_call: TRBV7-2; clone_size: few; j_call: TRBJ1-1; d_call: NA; cdr3_nt: TGTGCCAGCAGCTTAGAATGGGGCGCGGACACTGAAGCTTTCTTT; cdr3_aa: CASSLEWGADTEAFF
v_call: TRBV18; clone_size: few; j_call: TRBJ1-3; d_call: TRBD1; cdr3_nt: TGTGCCAGCTCACTCATCCAAAACAGGGGCATCTCTGGAAACACCATATATTTT; cdr3_aa: CASSLIQNRGISGNTIYF
v_call: TRBV19; clone_size: NA; j_call: TRBJ1-2; d_call: NA; cdr3_nt: TGTGCCAGCGAGCCCCGGGACACCTATGGCTACACCTTC; cdr3_aa: CASEPRDTYGYTF
v_call: TRBV7-9; clone_size: many; j_call: TRBJ2-1; d_call: TRBD2; cdr3_nt: TGTGCCAGCAGCCCCCACACCGCGGGAGTCGGTGAGCAGTTCTTC; cdr3_aa: CASSPHTAGVGEQFF
v_call: TRBV10-3; clone_size: many; j_call: TRBJ2-7; d_call: NA; cdr3_nt: TGTGCCATCAGTGAGTCATTCGTTCGGAGGGGAGCAACCTACGAGCAGTACTTC; cdr3_aa: CAISESFVRRGATYEQYF
v_call: TRBV20-1; clone_size: many; j_call: TRBJ2-3; d_call: NA; cdr3_nt: TGCAGTGCTAGAGATCGGGGTACGCAGTATTTT; cdr3_aa: CSARDRGTQYF
v_call: TRBV6-5; clone_size: NA; j_call: TRBJ2-2; d_call: NA; cdr3_nt: TGTGCCAGCAGGGAGGGGGCGGGCCCCGGGGAGCTGTTTTTT; cdr3_aa: CASREGAGPGELFF
v_call: TRBV4-2; clone_size: NA; j_call: TRBJ2-5; d_call: TRBD2; cdr3_nt: TGTGCCAGCAGCTTGGATCGGGGAGGGTCGAACTTC; cdr3_aa: CASSLDRGGSNF
v_call: TRBV7-9; clone_size: NA; j_call: TRBJ1-1; d_call: NA; cdr3_nt: TGTGCCAGCAGCCCCGACAGACAGTTCAACACTGAAGCTTTCTTT; cdr3_aa: CASSPDRQFNTEAFF
v_call: TRBV11-2; clone_size: NA; j_call: TRBJ2-2; d_call: NA; cdr3_nt: TGTGCCAGCAAAAACACCGGGGAGCTGTTTTTT; cdr3_aa: CASKNTGELFF
v_call: TRBV7-2; clone_size: many; j_call: TRBJ2-1; d_call: NA; cdr3_nt: TGTGCCAGCAGCCGCCCGATGGGGAATGAGCAGTTCTTC; cdr3_aa: CASSRPMGNEQFF
v_call: TRBV29-1; clone_size: NA; j_call: TRBJ1-1; d_call: TRBD1; cdr3_nt: TGCAGCGTTCGCCCCGGGACAGTCACTGAAGCTTTCTTT; cdr3_aa: CSVRPGTVTEAFF
v_call: TRBV18; clone_size: NA; j_call: TRBJ2-6; d_call: TRBD1; cdr3_nt: TGTGCCAGCTCACCAGTTGCGCCGGGACAGGGGTTCTCTGGGGCCAACGTCCTGACTTTC; cdr3_aa: CASSPVAPGQGFSGANVLTF
v_call: TRBV6-5; clone_size: many; j_call: TRBJ2-2; d_call: NA; cdr3_nt: TGTGCCAGCAGTTTAGGGTTGACCGGGGAGCTGTTTTTT; cdr3_aa: CASSLGLTGELFF
v_call: TRBV7-2; clone_size: NA; j_call: TRBJ2-1; d_call: NA; cdr3_nt: TGCGCCAGCAGCCAAGCAAGGGGAACGGGAGAGGGCAATGAGCAGTTCTTC; cdr3_aa: CASSQARGTGEGNEQFF
v_call: TRBV9; clone_size: few; j_call: TRBJ2-7; d_call: NA; cdr3_nt: TGTGCCAGCAGCGCGTTCGGCCCAGAGAACGAGCAGTACTTC; cdr3_aa: CASSAFGPENEQYF
v_call: TRBV18; clone_size: many; j_call: TRBJ1-1; d_call: TRBD1; cdr3_nt: TGTGCCAGCTCACAAGGGACAGGGTTCACTGAAGCTTTCTTT; cdr3_aa: CASSQGTGFTEAFF
v_call: TRBV2; clone_size: few; j_call: TRBJ2-7; d_call: NA; cdr3_nt: TGTGCCAGCAGTTACACCTACGAGCAGTACTTC; cdr3_aa: CASSYTYEQYF
v_call: TRBV7-8; clone_size: NA; j_call: TRBJ2-7; d_call: NA; cdr3_nt: TGTGCCAGCAGCTTACAGAGCTCCTACGAGCAGTACTTC; cdr3_aa: CASSLQSSYEQYF
v_call: TRBV18; clone_size: few; j_call: TRBJ1-5; d_call: NA; cdr3_nt: TGTGCCAGCTCACCAGAGTCCAGCAATCAGCCCCAGCATTTT; cdr3_aa: CASSPESSNQPQHF
v_call: TRBV28; clone_size: NA; j_call: TRBJ2-7; d_call: NA; cdr3_nt: TGTGCCAGCAGGGGCGGGGAGTTCAGGGCCTACGAGCAGTACTTC; cdr3_aa: CASRGGEFRAYEQYF
v_call: TRBV19; clone_size: many; j_call: TRBJ1-5; d_call: NA; cdr3_nt: TGTGCCAGTACCCCGCGAGGGTATAGCAATCAGCCCCAGCATTTT; cdr3_aa: CASTPRGYSNQPQHF
v_call: TRBV11-1; clone_size: NA; j_call: TRBJ2-7; d_call: TRBD1; cdr3_nt: TGTGCCAGCAGCGCTGACAGGGACGACGAGCAGTACTTC; cdr3_aa: CASSADRDDEQYF
v_call: TRBV5-1; clone_size: many; j_call: TRBJ2-3; d_call: TRBD2; cdr3_nt: TGCGCCAGCAGCCTAGGACTTGGTAGCGGGGGCACAGATACGCAGTATTTT; cdr3_aa: CASSLGLGSGGTDTQYF
v_call: TRBV11-2; clone_size: few; j_call: TRBJ1-2; d_call: NA; cdr3_nt: TGTGCCAGCAGCGGTCCGTCAGGGTCAGGTGGCTACACCTTC; cdr3_aa: CASSGPSGSGGYTF
v_call: TRBV6-5; clone_size: few; j_call: TRBJ1-5; d_call: TRBD1; cdr3_nt: TGTGCCAGCAGTCCGGGACAGTCCCCCAATCAGCCCCAGCATTTT; cdr3_aa: CASSPGQSPNQPQHF
v_call: TRBV7-8; clone_size: NA; j_call: TRBJ2-7; d_call: NA; cdr3_nt: TGTGCCAGCAGCGGTACAGGGATTTACGAGCAGTACTTC; cdr3_aa: CASSGTGIYEQYF
v_call: TRBV4-3; clone_size: many; j_call: TRBJ1-3; d_call: NA; cdr3_nt: TGCGCCAGCAGCCAAGATCTTAGGGCACTCTCTGGAAACACCATATATTTT; cdr3_aa: CASSQDLRALSGNTIYF
v_call: TRBV5-1; clone_size: NA; j_call: TRBJ2-5; d_call: TRBD1; cdr3_nt: TGCGCCAGCAGGGACGGACAGGGGGAGTGGGAGACCCAGTACTTC; cdr3_aa: CASRDGQGEWETQYF
v_call: TRBV7-3; clone_size: few; j_call: TRBJ2-7; d_call: TRBD1; cdr3_nt: TGTGCCAGCAGCACACAGACAGGGCCCTCCTACGAGCAGTACTTC; cdr3_aa: CASSTQTGPSYEQYF
v_call: TRBV6-1; clone_size: few; j_call: TRBJ2-7; d_call: NA; cdr3_nt: TGTGCCAGCAGTGGAGGGACCGAGCAGTACTTC; cdr3_aa: CASSGGTEQYF
v_call: TRBV15; clone_size: few; j_call: TRBJ1-1; d_call: NA; cdr3_nt: TGTGCCACCAGCAGAGGTGATACAGACACTGAAGCTTTCTTT; cdr3_aa: CATSRGDTDTEAFF
v_call: TRBV18; clone_size: NA; j_call: TRBJ2-7; d_call: NA; cdr3_nt: TGTGCCAGCTCACCTATAGGAGGCGGACAGGACCCCAAGGGGGGGTACTACGAGCAGTACTTC; cdr3_aa: CASSPIGGGQDPKGGYYEQYF
v_call: TRBV5-4; clone_size: NA; j_call: TRBJ2-3; d_call: NA; cdr3_nt: TGTGCCAGCAGCTTGGCCACTGACACAGATACGCAGTATTTT; cdr3_aa: CASSLATDTDTQYF